Following are 20 T cell receptor beta chains from one sample sequenced in a study of neurological immune-mediated disorders. TCRdb analysed the 5' RACE reads with MiXCR anew, one entry per CDR3 protein. The sample yields approximately 58,000 distinct CDR3 sequences, 8% to 9% seen once. Stated time point: longitudinal time-point 3. The sample was PBMCs. These receptors came from a woman aged 40 to 50 in good health.

This clonotype was found many times. This sequence joins TRBV7-2 and TRBJ2-1, with D hard to call. Germline CDR1 is SGHTA and CDR2 is FQGNSA. The V and J ends lost 5 bases and 10 bases respectively, with 15 bases between them. This CDR3 has 13 amino acids. The CDR3 DNA reads as TGTGCCAGCAGCAACACGAGAGTTGGCGAGCAGTTCTTC. It is translated as CASSNTRVGEQFF.

This clonotype was counted many times. The chain recombines TRBV20-1 with TRBJ1-2, with TRBD1 matching 7 bases. CDR3 length: 12 amino acids. V was pared by 7 bases and J by 3 bases, with 5 bases of the junction left unmatched. The germline V gene has CDR1 DFQATT and CDR2 SNEGSKA (reference sequence). Here the CDR3 reads CSVRQGDYGYTF. CDR3 nucleotide sequence: TGCAGTGTTCGACAGGGTGACTATGGCTACACCTTC.

V is TRBV6-2 or TRBV6-3 and J is TRBJ1-6; D call uncertain. Per germline, CDR1 MNHEY and CDR2 SVGEGT. Trimming cost V 0 bases and J 2 bases, with 11 bases left between them. This CDR3 contains 17 residues. In nucleotides, the CDR3 is TGTGCCAGCAGTTACTCGAGCCGGGAACCCTATAATTCACCCCTCCACTTT. Translation: CASSYSSREPYNSPLHF.

This clonotype was seen repeatedly, ten times or more. The chain joins TRBV5-1 to TRBJ1-6; D gene uncertain. Germline V gene data show CDR1 as SGHRS and CDR2 as YFSETQ. V gave up 6 bases and J gave up 7 bases, with 14 bases separating them. The CDR3 runs to 14 residues. The CDR3 loop is CASKDQVFNSPLHF. The CDR3 nucleotides are TGCGCCAGCAAAGACCAGGTCTTCAATTCACCCCTCCACTTT.

This clonotype was counted ten times or more. The chain recombines TRBV27 with TRBJ2-7; 8 bases align to TRBD2. Germline V gene lookup returns CDR1 MNHEY and CDR2 SMNVEV (reference sequence). The CDR3 is 15 residues long. Trimming at V came to 4 bases and at J to 3 bases, leaving 8 bases not matched to a gene. The CDR3 loop reads CASSSGSGSIYEQYF. The CDR3 region has the DNA TGTGCCAGCAGTTCGGGCAGCGGGAGTATCTACGAGCAGTACTTC.

This clonotype was observed many times. The gene calls are TRBV12-3 or TRBV12-4 and TRBJ2-7; 9 nucleotides agree with TRBD2. The CDR3 totals 12 residues. The V segment lost 5 bases and the J segment 7 bases; nucleotides outside the gene matches: 3. Here the CDR3 DNA reads TGTGCCAGCAGTGGGACTAGCAAGGAGCAGTACTTC. Translating it yields CASSGTSKEQYF.

Comment on this clonotype: In this CDR3 the conserved last residue, phenylalanine or tryptophan, is missing, so a read error is likely. This chain uses TRBV18 with TRBJ2-1; 9 positions match TRBD2. The CDR3 totals 16 residues. The germline gives CDR1 KGHSH, CDR2 LQKENI. The DNA for the CDR3 is TGTACCAGCTCACCACCTAATAGCGGGGGTCGGAATGAGCAGTTCTTA. It specifies CTSSPPNSGGRNEQFL.

At least ten counts were recorded for this clonotype. The chain joins TRBV4-3 to TRBJ1-4, with D tentatively TRBD1 (6 bases). The CDR3 has 17 residues. CDR1 is LGHNA and CDR2 is YSLEER in the germline V gene. Trimming pared 0 bases from V and 8 bases from J, leaving 19 bases between. In DNA, the CDR3 is TGCGCCAGCAGCCAAGATCCCCCGGGGCAGGGGTACGAAAAACTGTTTTTT. It encodes CASSQDPPGQGYEKLFF.

The table lists this clonotype with many counts. The J gene is TRBJ2-7, the V gene TRBV25-1; 8 bases line up with TRBD2. Germline values: CDR1 MGHDK, CDR2 SYGVNS. This CDR3 contains 14 residues. J was trimmed by 6 bases and V by 5 bases; bases with no gene match: 9. CDR3 nucleotide sequence: TGTGCCAGCAGTCGGGGGGGGGCGGTGTTCGAGCAGTACTTC. The encoded protein is CASSRGGAVFEQYF.

This clonotype was counted a few times. CDR3 amino acids: CASSYSMQGVNTEAFF. CDR3 nucleotide sequence: TGTGCCAGCAGTTACTCGATGCAGGGAGTGAACACTGAAGCTTTCTTT. The rearrangement uses TRBV6-6 and TRBJ1-1, with D perhaps matching TRBD1 (5 bases). The CDR3 sequence is 16 residues long. Looked up from germline, CDR1 is MNHNY and CDR2 is SVGAGI (reference sequence). V was clipped by 0 bases and J by 0 bases, with 11 bases between them.

This clonotype has a count of ten or more. The chain's CDR3 is CASSPMVGLEETQYF. The CDR3 nucleotides read TGTGCCAGCAGTCCGATGGTGGGACTGGAAGAGACCCAGTACTTC. The chain employs TRBV12-3 or TRBV12-4 and TRBJ2-5; a weak D match, TRBD2 (6 bases). The CDR3 is 15 amino acids. V was clipped by 5 bases and J by 3 bases, with 16 bases between them.

This clonotype was counted ten times or more. An end of the junction differs from the germline gene, which may be a read error. The chain uses TRBV6-2 or TRBV6-3 and TRBJ2-5; 9 bases agree with TRBD2. The CDR3 has 15 amino acids. CDR1 is MNHEY, CDR2 SVGEGT, per germline. The CDR3, as DNA: TGTGCCAACAGTGCTAGCGGGGCCCACCAGGAGACCCAGTACTTC. It is translated as CANSASGAHQETQYF.

This clonotype was seen ten or more times. The rearrangement uses TRBV20-1 and TRBJ2-7; D unresolved. This CDR3 is 13 amino acids long. Germline lookup yields CDR1 DFQATT and CDR2 SNEGSKA (reference sequence). Deletions cut 6 bases from V and 3 bases from J, with 15 bases between. The CDR3 protein is CSAERPAYYEQYF. CDR3 DNA sequence: TGCAGTGCGGAGCGCCCAGCCTACTACGAGCAGTACTTC.

This clonotype was found many times. This chain links TRBV5-6 with TRBJ1-1; perhaps TRBD1 as D (6 bases). The ends were cut back, 4 bases at V and 1 base at J, with 14 bases in the middle. The CDR3 spans 15 residues. Germline CDR1 SGHDT, CDR2 YYEEEE. The CDR3 nucleotides are TGTGCCAGCAGCCTCAGCGGGACACCGAACACTGAAGCTTTCTTT. Its protein product is CASSLSGTPNTEAFF.

This clonotype was recorded many times. This sequence joins TRBV29-1 and TRBJ2-7; 12 bases align to TRBD1. Germline CDR1 is SQVTM and CDR2 is ANQGSEA. This CDR3 is 16 amino acids long. The junction had 7 bases not matched to a gene; V was cut back by 4 bases and J by 0 bases. The CDR3 sequence: CSVVPGTGGFSYEQYF. Here the CDR3 DNA reads TGCAGCGTTGTCCCCGGGACAGGGGGCTTCTCCTACGAGCAGTACTTC.

This clonotype was seen a few times. The chain has TRBV11-3 and TRBJ1-1; a weak D match, TRBD1 (6 bases). The CDR3 is 14 amino acids. In germline, CDR1 is SGHNT, CDR2 YENEEA. The V end lost 5 bases, the J end lost 7 bases, and 17 bases lay between the germline ends. The CDR3 spells CASSHTGLQGEAFF. For the CDR3, the DNA is TGTGCCAGCAGCCACACGGGCCTACAGGGTGAAGCTTTCTTT.

As to this clonotype: This could be a read error, since a much larger clone is one nucleotide away. The chain has TRBV6-5 and TRBJ1-1; D not certain. This CDR3 comprises 15 residues. In germline, CDR1 is MNHEY, CDR2 SVGAGI. CDR3 nucleotide sequence: TGTGCCAGCATGGAGGTACTCCGGCGGAACAATGAAGCTTTCTTT. As protein: CASMEVLRRNNEAFF.

This clonotype showed up many times. The chain links TRBV25-1 to TRBJ2-5, with 13 nucleotides matching TRBD2. The CDR3 covers 18 residues. V shed 1 base, J shed 4 bases, and the junction held 9 bases outside the gene matches. CDR1 and CDR2 (germline): MGHDK, SYGVNS. The CDR3 loop is CASSELTSGGARAETQYF. CDR3 nucleotides: TGTGCCAGCAGTGAATTAACTAGCGGGGGGGCCAGGGCAGAGACCCAGTACTTC.

This clonotype was seen at least ten times. The chain links TRBV12-3 or TRBV12-4 to TRBJ1-1; possibly TRBD1 for D (6 bases). V gave up 5 bases and J gave up 5 bases, with 12 bases separating them. The CDR3 is made up of 13 amino acids. This CDR3 is CASSKGGGTEAFF. CDR3 DNA: TGTGCCAGCAGTAAAGGGGGGGGGACTGAAGCTTTCTTT.

This clonotype was found many times. The V gene is TRBV5-1, the J gene TRBJ2-2; D is uncertain. Germline lookup yields CDR1 SGHRS and CDR2 YFSETQ. The CDR3 spans 15 residues. Trimming cost V 1 base and J 5 bases, with 12 bases left between them. The CDR3 DNA is TGCGCCAGCAGCTTGATGGGCGAGTCGACCGGGGAGCTGTTTTTT. Its translation: CASSLMGESTGELFF.